These 26 T cell receptor beta chains share one sample of origin, sequenced in a study of PD-1 blockade in classical Hodgkin lymphoma. The method was immunoSEQ multiplex PCR; TCRdb's version includes in-frame clones alone and lacks a portion of them. The table lists approximately 31,000 clones, 84% of them singletons. Time point given: cycle 4 day 1 (C4D1), after 6 weeks of nivolumab. Every patient relapsed after autologous stem cell transplantation, and brentuximab vedotin exposure varied. Thawed PBMCs underwent magnetic negative selection to yield purified CD4+ T cells. This specimen was CD4+ T cells from blood, taken before the fourth cycle of nivolumab. These receptors were taken from a human donor with classical Hodgkin lymphoma.

CDR3 sequence reads: CAWRRGGGFTEAFF. The CDR3 DNA sequence: TGTGCCTGGAGGAGGGGAGGGGGGTTCACTGAAGCTTTCTTT. The chain carries TRBV30 and TRBJ1-1; tentatively, D is TRBD1 (6 bases). The CDR3 sequence is 14 residues long. Germline loops: CDR1 GTSNPN, CDR2 SVGIG (reference sequence). The V gene lost 3 bases and the J gene lost 4 bases, with 15 bases spanning the gap.

The rearrangement uses TRBV9 and TRBJ1-2; 7 nucleotides align to TRBD1. Germline CDR1 reads SGDLS; CDR2 reads YYNGEE. The CDR3 contains 15 residues. V shed 2 bases, J shed 4 bases, and the junction held 8 bases outside the gene matches. CDR3 DNA: TGTGCCAGCAGCGTCGAAGACAGGGTAGGCTATGGCTACACCTTC. Its translation: CASSVEDRVGYGYTF. Using reference TRBV9 and TRBJ1-2 for the parts outside the CDR3, the full variable domain is DSGVTQTPKHLITATGQRVTLRCSPRSGDLSVYWYQQSLDQGLQFLIQYYNGEERAKGNILERFSAQQFPDLHSELNLSSLELGDSALYFCASSVEDRVGYGYTFGSGTRLTVV.

V is TRBV7-9 and J is TRBJ2-1, with TRBD2 matching 8 bases. Germline V CDR1 and CDR2: SEHNR, FQNEAQ (reference sequence). With 8 bases clipped from V and 8 bases from J, the junction kept 11 bases outside the gene matches. This CDR3 contains 14 residues. The CDR3 nucleotides are TGTGCCAGCCTTAGCGGGAATGGACTACATGAGCAGTTCTTC. It specifies CASLSGNGLHEQFF.

V usage is TRBV28 and J usage is TRBJ1-3; D is ambiguous. The length of the CDR3 is 13 residues. Trimming shortened V by 6 bases and J by 2 bases, and 8 bases separated the two germline ends. CDR1 and CDR2 (germline): MDHEN, SYDVKM. The CDR3 is CASRGLAGNTIYF. In DNA form, the CDR3 reads TGTGCCAGCAGAGGGTTGGCTGGAAACACCATATATTTT.

This chain connects TRBV9 to TRBJ2-1, with D maybe TRBD2 (5 bases). The length of the CDR3 is 15 residues. Trimming removed 3 bases from V and 2 bases from J, with 12 bases in between. Germline V gene data show CDR1 as SGDLS and CDR2 as YYNGEE. CDR3 loop: CASSAPGFTYNEQFF. In DNA, the CDR3 is TGTGCCAGCAGCGCCCCGGGGTTCACCTACAATGAGCAGTTCTTC.

This chain uses TRBV6-1 with TRBJ2-2; tentatively, D is TRBD1 (6 bases). The ends were cut back, 6 bases at V and 0 bases at J, with 11 bases in the middle. Germline CDR1 MNHNS, CDR2 SASEGT. The CDR3 runs 15 residues. As DNA, the CDR3 is TGTGCCAGCAGAGGACAGCAACCGAACACCGGGGAGCTGTTTTTT. This translates into CASRGQQPNTGELFF.

The V call is TRBV5-1, the J call TRBJ1-2, with D uncertain. Trimming removed 6 bases from V and 8 bases from J, with 17 bases in between. The CDR3 consists of 13 residues. Looked up from germline, CDR1 is SGHRS and CDR2 is YFSETQ. The CDR3 here is CASTKSPQDGYTF. The CDR3 nucleotides read TGCGCCAGCACGAAGTCCCCACAAGACGGCTACACCTTC.

The chain couples TRBV5-6 to TRBJ2-7; maybe TRBD2 (5 bases). The CDR3 is made up of 13 amino acids. The germline V gene has CDR1 SGHDT and CDR2 YYEEEE. Trimming pared 0 bases from V and 7 bases from J, leaving 11 bases between. CDR3 nucleotide sequence: TGTGCCAGCAGCTTGGGGCGGGCCTGGGAGCAGTACTTC. This translates into CASSLGRAWEQYF. The whole variable domain, remainder taken from reference TRBV5-6 and TRBJ2-7, is DAGVTQSPTHLIKTRGQQVTLRCSPKSGHDTVSWYQQALGQGPQFIFQYYEEEERQRGNFPDRFSGHQFPNYSSELNVNALLLGDSALYLCASSLGRAWEQYFGPGTRLTVT.

This clone was seen once. The chain recombines TRBV28 with TRBJ1-1, with 10 bases fitting TRBD1. Losses at the gene ends were 7 bases for V and 11 bases for J; bases not matched to a gene: 13. The CDR3 is made up of 14 amino acids. CDR1 and CDR2 from the germline V gene are MDHEN and SYDVKM. CDR3 region: CASTLGDRGFDAFF. The DNA of the CDR3 is TGTGCCAGCACCTTGGGGGACAGGGGTTTTGACGCTTTCTTT.

The chain combines TRBV13 with TRBJ1-3, with 7 bases identical to TRBD1. The germline V gene has CDR1 PRHDT and CDR2 FYEKMQ (reference sequence). Losses at the gene ends were 6 bases for V and 2 bases for J; bases not matched to a gene: 4. The CDR3 has 14 residues. The CDR3, as DNA: TGTGCCAGCAGAACGACAGGGACTGGAAACACCATATATTTT. The encoded protein is CASRTTGTGNTIYF.

The chain joins TRBV7-6 to TRBJ1-6; D remains unclear. Looked up from germline, CDR1 is SGHVS and CDR2 is FNYEAQ. V lost 0 bases and J 7 bases, leaving 4 bases between the germline ends. CDR3 length: 13 amino acids. The CDR3 DNA reads as TGTGCCAGCAGCTTAGCAGGGAATTCACCCCTCCACTTT. This sequence encodes CASSLAGNSPLHF.

The chain combines TRBV4-3 with TRBJ1-2; D perhaps matches TRBD1 (5 bases). CDR3 length: 14 residues. Germline assignment: CDR1 LGHNA and CDR2 YSLEER. Between the trimmed V and J ends, which lost 0 bases and 11 bases, there was a span of 16 bases. CDR3 loop: CASSQDRGVASYTF. The DNA for the CDR3 is TGCGCCAGCAGCCAAGACCGGGGGGTGGCGAGTTACACCTTC.

V usage is TRBV7-6 and J usage is TRBJ1-1; TRBD1 is a possible D gene (5 bases). The V end was cut by 2 bases, the J end by 5 bases, with 9 bases between. The germline CDR1 and CDR2 sequences are SGHVS and FNYEAQ. The CDR3 is 13 amino acids. DNA for the CDR3: TGTGCCAGCAGCTTAACGGCAGGGACTGAAGCTTTCTTT. Translation gives CASSLTAGTEAFF.

The chain has TRBV6-5 and TRBJ1-6; D might be TRBD1 (6 bases). The CDR3 totals 14 residues. Looked up from germline, CDR1 is MNHEY and CDR2 is SVGAGI. V lost 2 bases to trimming and J lost 10 bases, with 12 bases between them. The CDR3: CASSYRGGNSPLHF. The CDR3 coding sequence is TGTGCCAGCAGTTACCGCGGGGGCAACTCACCCCTCCACTTT.

V gene TRBV10-3 combines with J gene TRBJ1-5, with D unresolved. Germline lookup yields CDR1 ENHRY and CDR2 SYGVKD. Trimming pared 0 bases from V and 2 bases from J, leaving 5 bases between. The length of the CDR3 is 14 residues. CDR3 nucleotides: TGTGCCATCAGTGAGTCTGGCGGCAATCAGCCCCAGCATTTT. Translated, it gives CAISESGGNQPQHF.

The CDR3 spells CASSLVTAYGYTF. The CDR3 coding sequence is TGTGCCAGCAGCTTAGTGACGGCCTATGGCTACACCTTC. V and J are TRBV11-2 and TRBJ1-2; no firm D call. This CDR3 is built from 13 residues. The V gene's germline CDR1 is SGHAT and CDR2 FQNNGV. The ends were cut back, 1 base at V and 4 bases at J, with 7 bases in the middle.

This clone was seen a single time. V gene TRBV11-2 combines with J gene TRBJ2-1; D is possibly TRBD2 (6 bases). There are 15 residues in the CDR3. Looked up from germline, CDR1 is SGHAT and CDR2 is FQNNGV. V shed 2 bases and J shed 0 bases, with 8 bases lying between them. The CDR3 sequence: CASSLSGDSYNEQFF. The CDR3 DNA is TGTGCCAGCAGCTTATCGGGGGACTCCTACAATGAGCAGTTCTTC.

This chain connects TRBV4-3 to TRBJ2-3; 8 positions agree with TRBD2. The CDR3 runs to 16 residues. Germline loops: CDR1 LGHNA, CDR2 YSLEER. Unmatched junction bases numbered 7, after V lost 1 base and J lost 4 bases. CDR3 sequence (DNA): TGCGCCAGCAGCCAAGTCGGGGGGGCCTTCGCAGATACGCAGTATTTT. This gives the protein CASSQVGGAFADTQYF.

The chain has TRBV4-1 and TRBJ2-5; no reliable D call. Germline values: CDR1 MGHRA, CDR2 YSYEKL. The CDR3 is made up of 14 amino acids. V dropped 4 bases and J dropped 4 bases, with 13 bases sitting between them. CDR3 DNA: TGCGCCAGCAGCCCCAGCAGAATAGGAGAGACCCAGTACTTC. Protein: CASSPSRIGETQYF.

The chain combines TRBV30 with TRBJ1-2; D gene ambiguous. The CDR3 runs 11 residues. Germline V gene sequence: CDR1 GTSNPN, CDR2 SVGIG (reference sequence). V was trimmed by 0 bases and J by 8 bases, leaving 7 bases between them. DNA for the CDR3: TGTGCCTGGAGTGTAAGGGTGGGCTACACCTTC. Its protein is CAWSVRVGYTF.

The chain combines TRBV27 with TRBJ1-2; D possibly corresponds to TRBD1 (5 bases). The CDR3 extends over 15 amino acids. The germline CDR1 and CDR2 sequences are MNHEY and SMNVEV (reference sequence). V gave up 1 base and J gave up 4 bases, with 13 bases separating them. In nucleotides, the CDR3 is TGTGCCAGCAGTTTATTCGGAAGGGGCACCTATGGCTACACCTTC. Its translation is CASSLFGRGTYGYTF.

The sample holds a few counts of this clone. V gene TRBV30 combines with J gene TRBJ1-3, with D tentatively TRBD1 (5 bases). CDR3 length: 14 residues. The V gene lost 4 bases and the J gene lost 1 base, with 11 bases spanning the gap. The germline V gene encodes CDR1 GTSNPN and CDR2 SVGIG (reference sequence). The CDR3 nucleotides read TGTGCCTGGACGCGACAGTTTTCTGGAAACACCATATATTTT. This translates into CAWTRQFSGNTIYF.

The rearrangement joins TRBV30 to TRBJ1-5; TRBD1 might be the D (5 bases). Per germline, CDR1 GTSNPN and CDR2 SVGIG (reference sequence). The V gene lost 3 bases and the J gene lost 4 bases, with 10 bases spanning the gap. The CDR3 extends over 13 amino acids. The CDR3: CAWRVTENQPQHF. In DNA form, the CDR3 reads TGTGCCTGGAGGGTGACAGAGAATCAGCCCCAGCATTTT.

The CDR3 DNA reads TGTGCCAGCAACCAATACCCCGAGAACACTGAAGCTTTCTTT. Its protein product is CASNQYPENTEAFF. J is TRBJ1-1 and V is TRBV27; D gene unclear. V dropped 7 bases and J dropped 1 base, with 13 bases sitting between them. CDR3 length: 14 amino acids. The germline CDR1 and CDR2 sequences are MNHEY and SMNVEV (reference sequence).

CDR3 amino acids: CASSPRGDRGEKLFF. CDR3 nucleotides: TGTGCCAGCAGCCCCCGTGGGGACAGGGGAGAAAAACTGTTTTTT. The J gene is TRBJ1-4, the V gene TRBV9, with 10 bases that match TRBD1. CDR1 is SGDLS, CDR2 YYNGEE, per germline. Trimming removed 4 bases from V and 8 bases from J; junction bases left unmatched: 8. CDR3 size: 15 residues.

The V gene is TRBV25-1, the J gene TRBJ2-5, with 10 bases lining up with TRBD2. The CDR3 spans 15 residues. Germline lookup yields CDR1 MGHDK and CDR2 SYGVNS. Germline trimming cut 5 bases from V and 4 bases from J; bases unmatched to any gene: 7. The CDR3 is CASSLSAGGPETQYF. The DNA for the CDR3 is TGTGCCAGCAGTCTTTCAGCGGGGGGGCCAGAGACCCAGTACTTC.